This TCR beta chain originates from a study of tumor and adjacent non-tumor tissue in lung cancer (dated by TCRdb to the late 2010s). Describing the broader study: By cancer type, the cohort comprised eleven to twelve adenocarcinoma patients, a couple of squamous cell carcinoma patients and 1 small cell lung cancer patient. The approximately 15 enrolled patients, of whom approximately 10 were men and 5 were women, were aged roughly 31 to 80 years and were diagnosed with TNM stage I to III disease. In total, sequencing yielded 95 million to 150 million productive TCRbeta reads, which works out to an average of about 4.2 million reads per sample. The study compared bulk TCRbeta repertoires from lung tumor tissue and matched distant non-tumor lung tissue of roughly 15 lung cancer patients. TCRbeta CDR3 sequencing was performed on 25 to 35 paired specimens, with one tumor sample and one normal lung sample collected per patient.

V gives up 0 bases and J gives up 0 bases, and the segment between their germline ends measures 10 bases. The CDR3, from cysteine to phenylalanine, totals 15 residues. The sequence is cut down to CDR3 DNA, 45 bases in frame from base 1. The germline V gene specifies SGHRS as CDR1 and YFSETQ as CDR2. RNA was isolated from bulk, unsorted tissue, and RNA quality was assessed with a NanoDrop ND-1000 and an Agilent 2100. The normal lung samples consisted of distant non-tumor tissue collected more than 3 cm from the tumor edge. All donors had newly diagnosed lung cancer, had not received prior chemotherapy, and were admitted for thoracic surgery in China between August and November 2014. Patients who had received previous radiotherapy or chemotherapy, or who had another concurrent cancer, were excluded from the study. Surgical tissue pieces of 1-2 cm3 were preserved in RNAlater solution and were kept at -80 degrees C until use.

Results the study describes overall, beyond this receptor: In normal lung, the top 100 clones accounted for a significantly larger cumulative share of the repertoire than in tumor tissue. Neither the sequencing platform nor unique molecular identifiers are mentioned in the methods. Tumor tissue showed significantly higher TCR diversity (inverse Simpson) than normal lung tissue, at around 450 vs 150 (P = 0.0075, Mann-Whitney U test). TCR diversity was significantly higher in younger patients, and higher tumor TCR diversity was associated with shorter overall and disease-free survival. With only about 16 patients in the cohort, the authors noted that larger samples and more detailed clinical data are needed. Peripheral blood was not sequenced, so blood TCRbeta repertoires in these lung cancer patients were not examined.

Turning to this clonotype: What this receptor recognizes is not known. Per-base qualities were not stored, and no clone one base away is much larger.

Library method: multiplex PCR. The sample was run on an Illumina HiSeq 2500. Following protocols modified from ARM-PCR, the researchers constructed TCRbeta libraries through three rounds of nested PCR with primers (Table S4). Before sequencing, PCR products of 200-500 bp were excised from the gel and purified with the QIAquick gel extraction kit. Concerning the study's data processing: Reads were cleaned with Trimmomatic, merged with FLASH into complete CDR3 sequences, and assigned to V(D)J germline segments with MiTCR. Clonal diversity was calculated as the inverse Simpson's index using VDJtools. A read counted as productive if the sequence was in-frame and lacked a premature stop codon. Using fastp at Q25 and MiXCR, TCRdb reprocessed the public reads and kept productive beta chains. Merged by CDR3 protein, the rows form single entries marked with the most common genes and DNA. The V and J calls come from TCRdb's annotation, not from the publication. The sample has some 100,000 distinct CDR3 sequences on record, 60% to 80% of them singletons. Around 19% of the sample comes from the top ten.

The rearrangement combines TRBV5-1 with TRBJ2-7; matching of 5 bases hints at TRBD1 as the D gene. The sequence was obtained from a man younger than 40 with non-small cell lung cancer. The sequencing sample was made of distant non-tumor lung tissue. The CDR3 corresponds to CASSLEGAFSYEQYF. In nucleotide form, the sequence is TGCGCCAGCAGCTTGGAAGGGGCTTTCTCCTACGAGCAGTACTTC.